This T cell receptor (beta chain) comes out of a study of cytomegalovirus exposure and HLA in healthy donors (TCRdb year 2017). General notes on the study: An earlier analysis of roughly 570 of the donors reported about 300 Gb of sequence data and 95 million to 130 million unique TCR beta sequences obtained from about 179 million T cells. An early release that covered fewer than 750 HLA-typed donors contained approximately 300 gigabases of sequencing data and 70 million to 100 million unique TCR sequences. The genetic ancestry cluster associated with self-reported Caucasian donors included approximately 85% of the approximately 400 genotyped donors. The study was designed to test whether signatures of past pathogen exposure could be identified by cataloging public T cell receptors. The T cell repertoires of 666 subjects were profiled by immunosequencing and related to cytomegalovirus serostatus. In addition to the first cohort of approximately 670 subjects, a separate validation cohort of 120 different subjects was used. High-throughput TCR immunosequencing, statistical association of individual TCRs with disease status, and machine learning were combined to predict cytomegalovirus infection status. A later analysis re-analyzed previously published TCR beta repertoires from roughly 630 donors and added high-resolution HLA genotyping to study TCR occurrence patterns. The later analysis used no new phenotypic data to find candidate immune exposures, relying instead on TCR beta sequences and their occurrence across donors. To decide whether each TCR beta V gene segment behaved as functional or pseudogenic, an earlier analysis of several hundred of the donors relied on high-throughput TCR beta sequencing. Alongside the repertoire data, information on donor age, sex, ethnicity and CMV serostatus was compiled. A later genetic analysis took genome-wide SNP genotypes for about 60% of the roughly 670 donors and used that subset as a discovery cohort. Every repertoire in the discovery cohort had been generated on one and the same sequencing platform. HLA typing included class I and class II loci at four-digit resolution. Typing coverage differed by locus: A, B, C, DRB1 and DQB1 were typed in about 629-630 donors, DQA1 in approximately 520, DPA1 in 600 to 610, and DPB1 in just under 490. Four to six DR-DQ haplotypes were handled as single units for association and clustering, since linkage in the cohort was strong. Across 398 genotyped donors of the cohort, an average of roughly 250,000 unique TCR beta nucleotide sequences per donor were sequenced, and roughly 17% of those sequences were non-productive. Study-wide findings and limitations: In a later genetic analysis, a missense DCLRE1C variant was associated with V-gene and J-gene trimming of TCR beta chains, and the association was replicated in an independent cohort. Roughly 17 rarely observed V segments, including chromosome 9 orphons, were excluded from the earlier analysis of a few hundred of the donors because counts were too low. A later analysis found that HLA-associated TCR beta chains were more clonally expanded and had lower generation probabilities than equally common non-associated chains. An earlier analysis of around 500 of the donors showed that most TCR beta V segments appeared in productive rearrangements either about 87% or about 30% of the time, which broadly matched IMGT annotations. The classifier was reported to diagnose cytomegalovirus status with high specificity and sensitivity in both the original cohort and the validation cohort. A few of the identified cytomegalovirus-associated TCR beta chains were confirmed in vitro to be specific for cytomegalovirus antigens. It was suggested by the authors that the approach could potentially be generalized to other disease states and immunological phenotypes. Linkage disequilibrium might explain the correlated functional status among segregating V segments, but an unknown experimental factor could not be excluded. In this cohort, only TCR beta chains were sequenced, and detectable features were limited by the absence of alpha or paired-chain data. A later analysis found that TCR association rates varied across HLA loci, with DRB1 alleles showing the most associated TCRs and HLA-C alleles the fewest. Several of the top co-occurrence clusters appeared to be linked to parvovirus B19, influenza, CMV and Epstein-Barr virus, according to a later analysis. The study listed approximately 150 TCR beta chains as associated with cytomegalovirus. A further reported finding was that TCR beta sequences accurately predicted the HLA-A and HLA-B alleles for most subjects in the first cohort. A later analysis associated 15,000 or so TCR beta sequences with specific HLA alleles at a false discovery rate of 0.05. Most TCR sequences were seen in very few donors, while some public TCRs were found in many individuals. The only immune exposure information available for the cohort was CMV serostatus. A later genetic analysis reported fewer N-insertions in productive TCRs among donors in an Asian-associated ancestry cluster than the roughly 620-donor mean. Roughly uniform sequencing depth across donors was assumed in presence/absence analyses, although this assumption may not hold. In a later analysis, most CMV-associated TCR beta chains were found to appear HLA-restricted, with HLA associations seemingly driven largely by CMV exposure. Strong co-occurrence of HLA alleles, especially DR and DQ, made assigning TCR associations to individual alleles difficult. A group of highly shared sequence variants was considered likely to be a technical artifact of the sequencing pipeline. Some IMGT-functional V segments, including TRBV6-2 and TRBV6-3, could not be distinguished by the 87-base-pair reads and were therefore excluded. Because HLA typing was unavailable for some donors at each locus, only the typed subset was used in association tests.

To prepare the library, the immunoSEQ multiplex PCR assay was applied. A mixture of 60 forward primers for TCR Vbeta segments and 13 reverse primers for TCR Jbeta segments was used in the multiplex PCR. A multiplex PCR assay on genomic DNA amplified the CDR3 region of rearranged TCR beta genes. The Illumina HiSeq System was used to sequence the amplified TCR beta libraries as 87-base-pair reads. The original pipeline was this. In a later analysis, some 80 million unique TCR beta chains were counted across the 500 to 700 repertoires, and roughly 11 million of these chains were shared by at least two donors. Raw reads were error-corrected and collapsed into unique sequences by a nearest-neighbor algorithm in which closely related sequences were merged to remove PCR and sequencing errors. To assign V, D and J gene segments, CDR3 sequences were aligned to IMGT reference sequences. For a sequence to be retained, at least a six-nucleotide match to both a V gene segment and a J gene segment was required. A rearrangement counted as productive if the CDR3 had no stop codons and remained in frame with V and J, and every other rearrangement counted as non-productive. Following IMGT convention, CDR3 was defined as the stretch from the second conserved V-encoded cysteine up to the conserved J-encoded phenylalanine. Sequences without an unambiguous match to a single V gene segment were excluded from the earlier analysis of almost 600 of the donors. An earlier analysis of about 590 of the donors classified V segments as functional when productive rearrangements were above 56.7% and as segregating when the standard deviation between donors was above 5%. A statistical classification framework was built for diagnosing cytomegalovirus status from the catalog of TCR beta chain sequences. V and J gene assignment, in a later analysis, came from comparing TCR nucleotide sequences with IMGT/GENE-DB human TR gene sequences. Using the TCRdist pipeline, a later analysis assigned CDR3 sequences along with most-parsimonious VDJ recombination scenarios. In a later analysis, every TCR beta chain was defined by the combination of its CDR3 amino acid sequence and its V-gene family, and reads without a unique V-gene family were dropped. A later analysis removed 450 to 600 highly shared, low-generation-probability nucleotide sequences to deal with suspected cross-contamination and a sequencing artifact. In a later analysis, a clonal expansion index was calculated for each public chain from normalized within-repertoire ranks of inferred template counts. Generation probabilities in a later analysis came from a VDJ recombination model fitted to out-of-frame rearrangements, and those results were checked against IGoR. In a later analysis, hypergeometric tests were used to score TCR-TCR, TCR-HLA and TCR-CMV co-occurrence, with a repertoire-size bias correction applied to TCR pairs. False discovery rates were estimated in a later analysis by permuting HLA or CMV assignments 20 times. A later analysis grouped co-occurring TCRs with DBSCAN, adding TCRdist sequence similarity when clustering within HLA-allele-positive subsets. Repertoires with fewer than 30,000 or more than 120,000 public chains, plus five repertoires with anomalous nucleotide sharing, were excluded from co-occurrence clustering. As stored in TCRdb, this immuneACCESS dataset retains in-frame rearrangements with V and J assigned. A fraction of the clones does not appear; measured against another copy, unresolved V genes explain less than half of the discrepancy, and the remainder lacks a known reason. Clonal size and the V and J genes are those of that table, whereas D and trimming came from the DNA. The table kept for this sample lists about 130,000 clones. The ten largest account for approximately 0.99% of the sample.

Per the germline V gene, SQVTM is the CDR1 and ANQGSEA is the CDR2. The CDR3 starts with the cysteine, ends with the phenylalanine, and has 14 residues. The entry retains the CDR3 DNA only, 42 bases that are in frame from base 1. Relative to germline, V is missing 5 bases and J is missing 4 bases, with 5 bases of the junction outside any gene match. The cohort consisted of 666 healthy bone marrow donors. Cohort members were all nominally healthy when sampled, although unrecorded immune exposures were likely present. The donor was CMV seronegative and belonged to the group of more than 300 seronegative cohort members. Every donor gave a peripheral blood sample, and the peripheral blood mononuclear cells from that sample were used for TCR beta sequencing. Genomic DNA extraction from the blood cell samples was performed with the Qiagen DNeasy Blood Extraction Kit. Note on this clone: No cognate antigen has been identified for it.

Sequenced: PBMCs. The sequence is built from TRBV29-1 and TRBJ2-1, with 10 middle bases fitting TRBD2. The origin of this receptor is a man aged 18 to 29 in good health and CMV-seronegative. The DNA is TGCAGCGTTTCACGGACTAGCGGTTACAATGAGCAGTTCTTC. Translated, this is CSVSRTSGYNEQFF.